The 21 T cell receptor beta chains listed next were all sequenced from one sample in a study of T cell responses to AZD1222 COVID-19 vaccine. Some clones are missing from TCRdb's copy, which holds only in-frame ones; the method was immunoSEQ multiplex PCR. The repertoire holds about 110,000 clones, with around nine tenths as singletons. The sample here was peripheral blood, taken on day 0 of MenACWY control vaccination. These receptors originate from an adult in good health.

V is TRBV7-2 and J is TRBJ2-5; no clear D gene. Trimming removed 3 bases at V and 4 bases at J, with 9 bases between. The CDR3 totals 13 residues. CDR1 and CDR2 (germline): SGHTA, FQGNSA. The CDR3 DNA is TGTGCCAGCAGCTTTAAAAGCCGAGAGACCCAGTACTTC. It encodes CASSFKSRETQYF.

This chain uses TRBV15 with TRBJ1-4; TRBD1 might be the D (5 bases). The V and J ends lost 3 bases and 6 bases respectively, with 14 bases between them. This CDR3 is built from 15 residues. CDR1 LNHNV and CDR2 YYDKDF come from the germline V gene (reference sequence). CDR3 in amino acids: CATSSWARVDEKLFF. The CDR3 DNA is TGTGCCACCAGCAGTTGGGCCAGGGTGGATGAAAAACTGTTTTTT.

The rearrangement joins TRBV7-3 to TRBJ1-1; the D is unclear. The germline gives CDR1 SGHTA, CDR2 FQGTGA. V shed 5 bases and J shed 2 bases, with 9 bases lying between them. The CDR3 is 13 residues long. The CDR3 nucleotides read TGTGCCAGCAGCGCGGGCCAAAACACTGAAGCTTTCTTT. It encodes CASSAGQNTEAFF.

This clone was detected a few times. The chain employs TRBV11-1 and TRBJ2-5, with D unresolved. Trimming took 3 bases from V and 0 from J, leaving 14 bases between them. Germline values: CDR1 SGHAT, CDR2 FQDESV (reference sequence). The CDR3 contains 16 residues. This CDR3 is CASSFTSMPYQETQYF. The CDR3 nucleotides are TGTGCCAGCAGCTTCACATCCATGCCATACCAAGAGACCCAGTACTTC.

J is TRBJ1-1 and V is TRBV28; TRBD1 matches at 10 bases. Germline CDR1 is MDHEN and CDR2 is SYDVKM. J gave up 4 bases and V 6 bases, and 8 bases lay outside the gene matches. The CDR3 is made up of 15 amino acids. The CDR3 sequence is CASRISGQGFTEAFF. In DNA form, the CDR3 reads TGTGCCAGCAGGATCTCGGGACAGGGGTTCACTGAAGCTTTCTTT.

In its sample, this clone was seen once. This sequence joins TRBV2 and TRBJ1-1; D might be TRBD1 (5 bases). Germline CDR1 is SNHLY and CDR2 is FYNNEI. V was trimmed by 8 bases and J by 5 bases, leaving 15 bases between them. The CDR3 consists of 13 residues. This CDR3 is CASGGPLGTEAFF. In DNA form, the CDR3 reads TGTGCCAGCGGGGGACCCCTCGGGACTGAAGCTTTCTTT.

This chain uses TRBV12-3 or TRBV12-4 with TRBJ2-7; D uncertain. The CDR3 extends over 12 amino acids. Trimming took 5 bases from V and 5 from J, leaving 10 bases between them. The CDR3 coding sequence is TGTGCCAGCAGTCCAGGCCACCACGAGCAGTACTTC. This translates into CASSPGHHEQYF.

V and J are TRBV5-6 and TRBJ2-7; D is ambiguous. Germline CDR1 SGHDT, CDR2 YYEEEE. CDR3 size: 13 residues. V was trimmed by 3 bases and J by 5 bases, leaving 12 bases between them. The CDR3: CASSSMLGNEQYF. The CDR3 DNA reads TGTGCCAGCAGCTCAATGCTGGGGAACGAGCAGTACTTC. Using reference TRBV5-6 and TRBJ2-7 for the parts outside the CDR3, the full variable domain is DAGVTQSPTHLIKTRGQQVTLRCSPKSGHDTVSWYQQALGQGPQFIFQYYEEEERQRGNFPDRFSGHQFPNYSSELNVNALLLGDSALYLCASSSMLGNEQYFGPGTRLTVT.

V gene TRBV10-2 combines with J gene TRBJ2-7; D possibly corresponds to TRBD2 (6 bases). V was pared by 2 bases and J by 0 bases, with 8 bases between. The CDR3 has 14 amino acids. CDR1 and CDR2 (germline): WSHSY, SAAADI. CDR3 loop: CASSEAGLSYEQYF. CDR3 sequence (DNA): TGCGCCAGCAGTGAGGCGGGGCTCTCCTACGAGCAGTACTTC.

This clone showed up just a few times. The chain employs TRBV7-2 and TRBJ1-1; TRBD1 aligns across 9 bases. Trimming took 5 bases from V and 5 from J; bases not matched to a gene: 6. The CDR3 totals 14 residues. In germline, CDR1 is SGHTA, CDR2 FQGNSA. CDR3 nucleotide sequence: TGTGCCAGCAGCGCACAGGGGGCAGGGACTGAAGCTTTCTTT. This encodes CASSAQGAGTEAFF. The full variable domain, completed using reference TRBV7-2 and TRBJ1-1, is GAGVSQSPSNKVTEKGKDVELRCDPISGHTALYWYRQSLGQGLEFLIYFQGNSAPDKSGLPSDRFSAERTGGSVSTLTIQRTQQEDSAVYLCASSAQGAGTEAFFGQGTRLTVV.

This sequence joins TRBV4-2 and TRBJ2-3; TRBD2 matches 16 bases. Per the germline V gene, CDR1 is LGHNA and CDR2 is YNFKEQ. With 4 bases clipped from V and 3 bases from J, the junction kept 7 bases outside the gene matches. The CDR3 length is 18 residues. The CDR3 nucleotides are TGTGCCAGCAGCCTGGGACTAGCGGGGGGGCGGAGGACAGATACGCAGTATTTT. The encoded protein is CASSLGLAGGRRTDTQYF.

This clone was seen once. The J gene is TRBJ2-2, the V gene TRBV25-1; a weak D match, TRBD2 (7 bases). The CDR3 spans 15 residues. Trimming took off 3 bases at V and 5 bases at J, with 13 bases between the two ends. The germline gives CDR1 MGHDK, CDR2 SYGVNS. The CDR3 spells CASSDPGGRTGELFF. DNA of the CDR3: TGTGCCAGCAGTGACCCGGGGGGCCGGACCGGGGAGCTGTTTTTT.

The genes are TRBV13 and TRBJ1-2; no clear D. The CDR3 spans 11 residues. V gave up 4 bases and J gave up 3 bases, with 3 bases separating them. The V gene's germline CDR1 is PRHDT and CDR2 FYEKMQ (reference sequence). The DNA of the CDR3 is TGTGCCAGCAGCTGGGACTATGGCTACACCTTC. This gives the protein CASSWDYGYTF.

The V call is TRBV4-3, the J call TRBJ2-7, with 9 nucleotides matching TRBD1. Germline V gives CDR1 LGHNA, CDR2 YSLEER. Germline trimming cut 4 bases from V and 6 bases from J; bases unmatched to any gene: 10. The length of the CDR3 is 15 residues. The CDR3 coding sequence is TGCGCCAGCAGCCCTACCCGGACAGGGGCTTCCGAGCAGTACTTC. This gives the protein CASSPTRTGASEQYF.

The chain employs TRBV5-1 and TRBJ2-1, with 10 bases identical to TRBD1. This CDR3 spans 17 amino acids. Germline values: CDR1 SGHRS, CDR2 YFSETQ. With 2 bases clipped from V and 7 bases from J, the junction kept 12 bases outside the gene matches. Here the CDR3 reads CASSLNARTGGANEQFF. CDR3 coding DNA: TGCGCCAGCAGCTTAAACGCCCGGACAGGGGGAGCGAATGAGCAGTTCTTC. Combining the CDR3 with reference TRBV5-1 and TRBJ2-1 gives the whole variable domain KAGVTQTPRYLIKTRGQQVTLSCSPISGHRSVSWYQQTPGQGLQFLFEYFSETQRNKGNFPGRFSGRQFSNSRSEMNVSTLELGDSALYLCASSLNARTGGANEQFFGPGTRLTVL.

J is TRBJ2-3 and V is TRBV7-2; a possible D gene is TRBD2 (7 bases). Trimming took off 0 bases at V and 3 bases at J, with 13 bases between the two ends. CDR3 length: 16 amino acids. Germline V gene sequence: CDR1 SGHTA, CDR2 FQGNSA. DNA of the CDR3: TGTGCCAGCAGCTTAGCACGGGGGGCCGGGACAGATACGCAGTATTTT. This encodes CASSLARGAGTDTQYF.

This CDR3 is CASSQGTGDTEAFF. CDR3 in DNA: TGCGCCAGCAGCCAAGGGACAGGGGATACTGAAGCTTTCTTT. The chain recombines TRBV4-3 with TRBJ1-1; 9 bases fit TRBD1. The CDR3 extends over 14 amino acids. The ends lost 1 base at V and 5 bases at J; junction bases unmatched: 2. Germline values: CDR1 LGHNA, CDR2 YSLEER.

The rearrangement joins TRBV9 to TRBJ2-1; 11 bases are a match to TRBD2. This CDR3 spans 14 amino acids. CDR1 is SGDLS and CDR2 is YYNGEE in the germline V gene. Trimming removed 5 bases from V and 4 bases from J; junction bases left unmatched: 2. CDR3: CASSLAGGYNEQFF. Written as DNA, the CDR3 is TGTGCCAGCAGTTTAGCGGGGGGGTACAATGAGCAGTTCTTC.

The genes are TRBV27 and TRBJ2-7; the D gene is possibly TRBD2 (5 bases). The CDR3 length is 13 residues. From germline, CDR1 is MNHEY and CDR2 SMNVEV (reference sequence). V lost 4 bases and J lost 0, with 7 bases in between. The DNA of the CDR3 is TGTGCCAGCAGTTCGGGGAGCTCCTACGAGCAGTACTTC. Translated, it gives CASSSGSSYEQYF.

The rearrangement links TRBV6-5 to TRBJ2-5, with 10 bases lining up with TRBD2. CDR3 size: 15 residues. In germline, CDR1 is MNHEY, CDR2 SVGAGI. The V and J ends lost 4 bases and 7 bases, in that order; junction bases with no gene match: 9. CDR3: CASSLLAGAGGTQYF. The CDR3 coding sequence is TGTGCCAGCAGTTTGCTAGCGGGGGCCGGTGGGACCCAGTACTTC.

This sequence joins TRBV6-5 and TRBJ2-2; TRBD2 matches 7 bases. CDR1 and CDR2 (germline): MNHEY, SVGAGI. CDR3 length: 15 amino acids. V dropped 6 bases and J dropped 5; count of bases not matched to a gene: 9. The CDR3 bases are TGTGCCAGCAGCCCACTAGCGCCGAGGACCGGGGAGCTGTTTTTT. Protein sequence: CASSPLAPRTGELFF.